This T cell receptor beta chain was sequenced during a study of blood T cell repertoires in COVID-19. Whole-study context: The origin of the acute and convalescent COVID-19 samples was the United States, Italy and Spain. T cells, B-cell-depleted T cells, or PBMCs supplied cDNA or gDNA.

This CDR3 is 15 amino acids long. Authors' data handling: Estimation of nucleated cell counts relied on the amplification of reference gene primers. Here immunoSEQ multiplex PCR was the method, and the copy in TCRdb shows in-frame clones only, minus some. The V and J calls and clone size were taken over from that table, and D and trimming were inferred from the DNA. The sample yields about 170,000 clones, 75% to 90% seen once. The V gene is TRBV21-1, the J gene TRBJ1-4; the table's D call TRBD1 went unverified against the DNA. TRBV21-1 is tagged as a pseudogene. The sample was peripheral blood. The TCR sequence derives from a woman aged 60-70 years with acute or convalescent COVID-19. DNA of the CDR3: TGTGCCAGCAGCAAAGTGGGACAGCTTAATGAAAAACTGTTTTTT. Translated, it gives CASSKVGQLNEKLFF.